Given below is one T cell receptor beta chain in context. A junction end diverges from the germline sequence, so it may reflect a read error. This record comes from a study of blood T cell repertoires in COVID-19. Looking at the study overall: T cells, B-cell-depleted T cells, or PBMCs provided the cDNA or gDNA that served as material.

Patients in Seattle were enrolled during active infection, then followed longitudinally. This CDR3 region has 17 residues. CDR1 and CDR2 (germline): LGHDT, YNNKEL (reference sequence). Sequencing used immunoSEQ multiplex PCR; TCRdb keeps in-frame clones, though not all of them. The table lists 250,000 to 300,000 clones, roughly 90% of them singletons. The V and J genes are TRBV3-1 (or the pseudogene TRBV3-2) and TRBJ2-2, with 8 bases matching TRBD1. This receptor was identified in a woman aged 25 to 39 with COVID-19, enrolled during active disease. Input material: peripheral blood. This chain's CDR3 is CASIQGGTGRMAGELFF. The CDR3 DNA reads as TGTGCCAGCATCCAAGGTGGGACAGGACGAATGGCCGGGGAGCTGTTTTTT.